Given below is one TCR beta chain in context. The data originate from a study of CD8+CD57+ T cells in acquired aplastic anemia. Germline V gene sequence: CDR1 LNHDA, CDR2 SQIVND (reference sequence). The V gene end was trimmed by 2 bases and the J gene end by 0 bases; junction bases not matched to a gene: 16. There are 19 residues in the CDR3. Using genomic DNA as the template, TCR beta VDJ and CDR3 profiling was carried out. Each CDR3 protein gets one entry after TCRdb re-called the reads with MiXCR. This table holds hundreds of thousands of distinct CDR3 sequences, approximately 79% found once. Before being chosen for sequencing, patients had shown CD8+CD57+ cell expansion by flow cytometry.

The rearrangement links TRBV19 to TRBJ2-7, with 7 positions matching TRBD1. The source of this sequence is a human donor with aplastic anemia. Sequencing input: sorted CD4+, CD8+, or CD8+CD57+ T cells (not recorded which) from PBMCs. Here the CDR3 DNA reads TGTGCCAGTAGTATATCCTCCTTTTCTGGACAGGCCTTCTCCTACGAGCAGTACTTC. Its translation is CASSISSFSGQAFSYEQYF.